A selection of T cell receptor beta chains follows, all from one sample in a study of blood T cell repertoires in COVID-19. Profiling relied on immunoSEQ multiplex PCR, and the TCRdb table lists in-frame clones only, not all of them. The sample consists of about 170,000 clones, roughly 81% of them appearing once. The source material was peripheral blood. The source of these receptors is an elderly woman with COVID-19, enrolled during active disease. The conserved cysteine and the conserved F or W are not part of the CDR3 here. Clone size appears in some rows only: once, few, many, or a class for an expanded clone.

>TRBJ2-5|TRBV5-1|-
ASSLFSGQETQY
>TRBJ2-2|TRBV28|-
ASSPWDLAGVDTGELF
>TRBJ1-2|TRBV6-5|few
ASRNWQGLNYGYT
>TRBJ2-1|TRBV2|-
ASRHPEQF
>TRBJ1-4|TRBV28|-
ATHGGASNEKLF
>TRBJ1-5|TRBV6-1|-
ASSEGLGGSNQPQH
>TRBJ1-5|TRBV30|-
AWSAFSNQPQH
>TRBJ1-2|TRBV6-2/TRBV6-3|-
ASRPTGVPYGYT
>TRBJ1-2|TRBV18|-
ASSPRTGYGYT
>TRBJ2-3|TRBV18|-
ASSPPNTDTQY
>TRBJ2-1|TRBV18|-
ASSPPVPWTGIYNEQF
>TRBJ1-6|TRBV10-2|-
ASSDLMEGHSPLH
>TRBJ2-1|TRBV20-1|few
SASDVVRAYNEQF
>TRBJ1-5|TRBV2|few
ASSGTGPQPQH
>TRBJ2-3|TRBV7-3|-
ASSPTGGIGTDTQY
>TRBJ2-5|TRBV19|-
ASRPGTSGKETQY
>TRBJ1-6|TRBV19|-
ASTAGTGGSPLH
>TRBJ2-3|TRBV4-3|-
ASSQGQGLTDTQY
>TRBJ2-3|TRBV7-2|once
ASSTTRPGEAQY
>TRBJ1-4|TRBV27|-
ASSLTGWTNEKLF
>TRBJ1-6|TRBV7-2|few
ASSLMDFSPLH
>TRBJ2-6|TRBV11-2|-
ASSVLAGVSGANVLT
>TRBJ2-7|TRBV5-6|-
ASSGGTSGKIYEQY
>TRBJ1-1|TRBV5-6|-
ASSLRVGVTEAF
>TRBJ2-7|TRBV3-1/TRBV3-2|-
ASSPRGTSGSWYEQY
>TRBJ1-5|TRBV7-9|-
ASSPRGLRSNQPQH
>TRBJ1-2|TRBV9|-
ASSPRTGGIYGYT
>TRBJ2-1|TRBV28|few
ASSLGLAGEQF
>TRBJ2-7|TRBV9|-
ASSVRERASPEQY
>TRBJ2-1|TRBV5-4|-
ASSPASRYYNEQF
>TRBJ1-1|TRBV5-1|-
ASSLETGVAF
>TRBJ2-2|TRBV7-3|-
ASSPLLGPGELF
>TRBJ1-5|TRBV24-1|-
ATSDPTGGGSNQPQH
>TRBJ2-1|TRBV5-1|-
ASSLPSGSFYNEQF
>TRBJ2-3|TRBV9|few
ASSVELAGGRDTQY
>TRBJ1-2|TRBV24-1|-
ATSDAPGSLGYT
>TRBJ1-6|TRBV7-9|-
ASTLSSYNSPLH
>TRBJ2-7|TRBV6-5|-
ASTRQGGYEQY
>TRBJ2-1|TRBV27|-
ASSQGTGNNEQF
>TRBJ2-7|TRBV13|-
ASSSNYFEQY
>TRBJ2-7|TRBV18|-
ASSPLPRTGTGGNHEQY